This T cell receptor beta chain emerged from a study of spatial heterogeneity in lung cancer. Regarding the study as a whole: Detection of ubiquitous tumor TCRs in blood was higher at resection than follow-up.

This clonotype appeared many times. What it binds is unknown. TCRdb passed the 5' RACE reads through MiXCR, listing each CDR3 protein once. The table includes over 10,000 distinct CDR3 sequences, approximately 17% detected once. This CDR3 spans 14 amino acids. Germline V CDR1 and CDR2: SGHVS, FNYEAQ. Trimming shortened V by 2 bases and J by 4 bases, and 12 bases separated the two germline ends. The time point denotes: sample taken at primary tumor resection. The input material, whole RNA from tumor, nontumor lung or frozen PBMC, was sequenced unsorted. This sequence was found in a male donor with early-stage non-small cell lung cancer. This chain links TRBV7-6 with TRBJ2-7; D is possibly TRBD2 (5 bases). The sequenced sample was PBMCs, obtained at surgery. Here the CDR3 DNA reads TGTGCCAGCAGCTTAAACGGGAAAGGGTACGAGCAGTACTTC. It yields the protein CASSLNGKGYEQYF. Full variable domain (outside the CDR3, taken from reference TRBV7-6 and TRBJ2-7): GAGVSQSPRYKVTKRGQDVALRCDPISGHVSLYWYRQALGQGPEFLTYFNYEAQQDKSGLPNDRFSAERPEGSISTLTIQRTEQRDSAMYRCASSLNGKGYEQYFGPGTRLTVT.